The 5 T cell receptor beta chains below all came from one sample that was sequenced in a study of sequential checkpoint blockade in melanoma. The assay was immunoSEQ multiplex PCR, and TCRdb's table has in-frame clones only and misses some. The sample has roughly 28,000 clones, over 60% seen once. As for treatment: randomized to nivolumab then ipilimumab (arm A) or the reverse (arm B). Sequencing used CD8+ T cells sorted from blood (inferred from file names), obtained from a patient given nivolumab and ipilimumab in sequence. The receptors were sampled from a human donor with melanoma.

This chain joins TRBV7-9 and TRBJ1-3, with D hard to call. The length of the CDR3 is 14 residues. Germline values: CDR1 SEHNR, CDR2 FQNEAQ (reference sequence). V lost 8 bases and J 3 bases, leaving 14 bases between the germline ends. CDR3 sequence (DNA): TGTGCCAGCGCAGGAGAACGGGGTGGAAACACCATATATTTT. Translating it yields CASAGERGGNTIYF.

This clone was seen a few times. The V gene is TRBV19, the J gene TRBJ2-7; 10 bases line up with TRBD2. V was pared by 5 bases and J by 2 bases, with 6 bases of the junction left unmatched. The CDR3 totals 15 residues. The germline gives CDR1 LNHDA, CDR2 SQIVND (reference sequence). Written as DNA, the CDR3 is TGTGCCAGTAGTTCGTCTAGCGGGGGACCCTACGAGCAGTACTTC. Translation gives CASSSSSGGPYEQYF. Drawing the rest from reference TRBV19 and TRBJ2-7, the complete variable domain is DGGITQSPKYLFRKEGQNVTLSCEQNLNHDAMYWYRQDPGQGLRLIYYSQIVNDFQKGDIAEGYSVSREKKESFPLTVTSAQKNPTAFYLCASSSSSGGPYEQYFGPGTRLTVT.

This clone has only a few counts. Other DNA sequences in the same sample also yield this CDR3. As DNA, the CDR3 is TGTGCCAGCAGTCCCAGCGGCGAGCAGTACTTC. It translates to CASSPSGEQYF. V gene TRBV28 combines with J gene TRBJ2-7, with D tentatively TRBD2 (5 bases). Germline values: CDR1 MDHEN, CDR2 SYDVKM. Deletions cut 5 bases from V and 6 bases from J, with 8 bases between. This CDR3 spans 11 amino acids.

The gene calls are TRBV27 and TRBJ2-3; tentative D call: TRBD1 (6 bases). The V gene's germline CDR1 is MNHEY and CDR2 SMNVEV (reference sequence). The V end lost 2 bases, the J end lost 2 bases, and 11 bases lay between the germline ends. The CDR3 runs 15 residues. The CDR3 is CASSLDGQLTDTQYF. The CDR3 nucleotides read TGTGCCAGCAGTTTAGACGGACAGCTCACAGATACGCAGTATTTT.

The V and J genes are TRBV5-1 and TRBJ2-2; unclear D gene. Germline-derived CDR1 and CDR2 are SGHRS and YFSETQ. This CDR3 region has 15 residues. V was shortened by 2 bases and J by 7 bases, with 15 bases between the two germline ends. The chain's CDR3 is CASSFLIFGRGELFF. Written as DNA, the CDR3 is TGCGCCAGCAGCTTTCTTATTTTCGGTCGCGGGGAGCTGTTTTTT.